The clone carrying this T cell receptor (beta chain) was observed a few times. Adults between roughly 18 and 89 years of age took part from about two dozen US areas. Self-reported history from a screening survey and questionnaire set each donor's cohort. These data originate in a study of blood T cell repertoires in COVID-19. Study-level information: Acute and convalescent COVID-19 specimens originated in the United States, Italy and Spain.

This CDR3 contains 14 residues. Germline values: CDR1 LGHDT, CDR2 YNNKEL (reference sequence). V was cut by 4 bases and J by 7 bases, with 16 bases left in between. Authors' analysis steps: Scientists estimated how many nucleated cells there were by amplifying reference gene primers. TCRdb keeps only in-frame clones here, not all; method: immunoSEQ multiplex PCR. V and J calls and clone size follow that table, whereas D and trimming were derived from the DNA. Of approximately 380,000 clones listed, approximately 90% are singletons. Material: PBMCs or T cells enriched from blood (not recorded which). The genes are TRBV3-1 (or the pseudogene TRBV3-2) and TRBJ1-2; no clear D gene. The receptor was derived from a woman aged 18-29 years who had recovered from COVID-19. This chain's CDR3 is CASSPAAGVVGYTF. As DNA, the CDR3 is TGTGCCAGCAGCCCTGCGGCCGGGGTTGTTGGCTACACCTTC.